This passage covers 9 T cell receptor beta chains from one sample sequenced in a study of cytomegalovirus exposure and HLA in healthy donors. Primers: 60 Vbeta forward and 13 Jbeta reverse. Using immunoSEQ multiplex PCR, the repertoire was profiled, and TCRdb retains in-frame clones only, with some absent. The repertoire consists of about 160,000 clones, with about 75% occurring once and the leading ten covering 2% to 2.5%. Sequences were obtained from PBMCs. The receptors were sampled from a female donor in good health and CMV-seronegative.

The genes are TRBV2 and TRBJ2-4; 9 bases agree with TRBD1. This CDR3 comprises 15 residues. Germline V gene sequence: CDR1 SNHLY, CDR2 FYNNEI. V was pared by 7 bases and J by 9 bases, with 13 bases of the junction left unmatched. CDR3 sequence: CASTRDRQGGSIQYF. CDR3 nucleotides: TGTGCCAGCACCCGTGACCGACAGGGGGGGAGCATTCAGTACTTC.

CDR3 amino acids: CASSTPARGKDTGELFF. The CDR3 DNA follows: TGTGCCAGCAGTACCCCGGCGAGAGGTAAGGACACCGGGGAGCTGTTTTTT. The chain employs TRBV28 and TRBJ2-2; no clear D gene. The CDR3 totals 17 residues. Germline CDR1 MDHEN, CDR2 SYDVKM. V was cut by 5 bases and J by 3 bases, with 19 bases left in between. Together with reference TRBV28 and TRBJ2-2, the CDR3 gives the full variable domain: DVKVTQSSRYLVKRTGEKVFLECVQDMDHENMFWYRQDPGLGLRLIYFSYDVKMKEKGDIPEGYSVSREKKERFSLILESASTNQTSMYLCASSTPARGKDTGELFFGEGSRLTVL.

V gene TRBV19 combines with J gene TRBJ1-1; TRBD1 matches at 8 bases. V was clipped by 6 bases and J by 2 bases; unmatched bases: 5. This CDR3 is built from 14 residues. Germline V CDR1 and CDR2: LNHDA, SQIVND (reference sequence). The CDR3 DNA is TGTGCCAGTAGCCGAGACAGGGGTAACACTGAAGCTTTCTTT. Its protein is CASSRDRGNTEAFF.

V and J are TRBV30 and TRBJ2-1; 12 positions match TRBD2. Per germline, CDR1 GTSNPN and CDR2 SVGIG (reference sequence). The CDR3 totals 14 residues. V shed 1 base, J shed 9 bases, and the junction held 4 bases outside the gene matches. The CDR3, as DNA: TGTGCCTGGAGTGCTAGCGGGAGGGCCGGTGAGCAGTTCTTC. Protein: CAWSASGRAGEQFF.

V and J are TRBV5-1 and TRBJ2-1; no clear D gene. This CDR3 comprises 12 residues. V was pared by 4 bases and J by 8 bases, with 10 bases between. CDR1 and CDR2 from the germline V gene are SGHRS and YFSETQ. CDR3 bases: TGCGCCAGCAGCCCCCCACTCGATGAGCAGTTCTTC. Protein product: CASSPPLDEQFF.

The CDR3 region has the DNA TGTGCCAGCAGCCCACCCCCACGGAGCTCCTATAATTCACCCCTCCACTTT. Translated: CASSPPPRSSYNSPLHF. The chain couples TRBV7-2 to TRBJ1-6; D ambiguous. The CDR3 runs to 17 residues. With 5 bases removed from V and 0 bases from J, the gap between germline ends came to 14 bases. Per the germline V gene, CDR1 is SGHTA and CDR2 is FQGNSA.

This clone was found once. The chain couples TRBV7-9 to TRBJ2-7, with a tentative D call TRBD1 (6 bases). CDR3 size: 14 residues. Between the trimmed V and J ends, which lost 1 base and 3 bases, there was a span of 10 bases. CDR1 is SEHNR, CDR2 FQNEAQ, per germline (reference sequence). CDR3 loop: CASSLGQGNYEQYF. The CDR3 DNA is TGTGCCAGCAGCTTAGGTCAGGGGAACTACGAGCAGTACTTC.

The gene calls are TRBV15 and TRBJ1-4; D is unclear. Trimming pared 4 bases from V and 3 bases from J, leaving 9 bases between. The CDR3 loop spans 14 amino acids. CDR1 LNHNV and CDR2 YYDKDF come from the germline V gene (reference sequence). CDR3 in amino acids: CATSKLEANEKLFF. The CDR3 DNA reads TGTGCCACCAGCAAGTTAGAAGCTAATGAAAAACTGTTTTTT.

This clone was seen more than once but under ten times. The chain combines TRBV7-9 with TRBJ1-2; D is unresolved. This CDR3 is 12 amino acids long. CDR1 SEHNR and CDR2 FQNEAQ come from the germline V gene (reference sequence). The V end was cut by 11 bases, the J end by 8 bases, with 18 bases between. The CDR3, as DNA: TGTGCCTCTGAACCCACACTGGAGGGCTACACCTTC. Encoded protein: CASEPTLEGYTF.